What follows describes a single T cell receptor (beta chain). Clones were sequenced by immunoSEQ multiplex PCR, and TCRdb holds only the in-frame ones, with some missing. The sample contains about 150,000 clones, around 85% of which appear only once. This sample was included in a study of blood T cell repertoires in COVID-19. Study at large: Samples taken during acute and convalescent COVID-19 were collected in the United States, Italy and Spain.

The CDR3 spans 14 residues. Trimming cost V 5 bases and J 12 bases; bases outside gene matches: 12. CDR1 SGHTA and CDR2 FQGTGA come from the germline V gene. The chain employs TRBV7-3 and TRBJ2-2; TRBD1 matches at 7 bases. Specimen: peripheral blood. The receptor's source is a man older than 75 with COVID-19, enrolled during active disease. CDR3 residues: CASSNTRNRGKLFF. As DNA, the CDR3 is TGTGCCAGCAGCAACACTAGGAACAGGGGAAAGCTGTTTTTT. Using reference TRBV7-3 and TRBJ2-2 for the parts outside the CDR3, the full variable domain is GAGVSQTPSNKVTEKGKYVELRCDPISGHTALYWYRQSLGQGPEFLIYFQGTGAADDSGLPNDRFFAVRPEGSVSTLKIQRTERGDSAVYLCASSNTRNRGKLFFGEGSRLTVL.